This TCR beta chain was identified in a study of cytomegalovirus exposure and HLA in healthy donors. With 60 Vbeta and 13 Jbeta primers, the PCR was carried out. The table came from immunoSEQ multiplex PCR; TCRdb's copy has only in-frame clones and leaves some out. Among roughly 120,000 clones listed, approximately 80% were seen once. V lost 1 base and J 3 bases, leaving 13 bases between the germline ends. Germline V gene sequence: CDR1 LGHNA, CDR2 YNFKEQ. The CDR3 runs 16 residues. The clonotype was recovered from a man younger than 35 in good health and CMV-seronegative. The rearrangement joins TRBV4-2 to TRBJ2-1, with D perhaps matching TRBD2 (5 bases). What was sequenced was PBMCs. This CDR3 reads CASSQVSSLGYNEQFF. In nucleotides, the CDR3 is TGTGCCAGCAGCCAAGTTTCTAGCTTGGGCTACAATGAGCAGTTCTTC.